The sequence of this T cell receptor beta chain was determined in a study of cytomegalovirus exposure and HLA in healthy donors. The PCR had 60 Vbeta and 13 Jbeta primers. Sequenced by immunoSEQ multiplex PCR; TCRdb stores in-frame clones only, minus some. The repertoire holds 140,000 to 150,000 clones, with over 70% as singletons. Germline loops: CDR1 MDHEN, CDR2 SYDVKM. Between the trimmed V and J ends, which lost 3 bases and 7 bases, there was a span of 12 bases. The CDR3 contains 13 residues. The J gene is TRBJ1-1, the V gene TRBV28; D perhaps matches TRBD1 (5 bases). Sequences were obtained from PBMCs. This clonotype originated in a middle-aged woman in good health and CMV-seropositive. CDR3 amino acids: CASSFRARIEAFF. DNA for the CDR3: TGTGCCAGCAGTTTCAGGGCACGTATTGAAGCTTTCTTT.